This T cell receptor (beta chain) was recovered during a study of beta chain features in type 1 diabetes. On the study more broadly: In all, about 100,000,000 sorted cells from all samples were analyzed.

TCRB transcripts that were expressed got sequenced, as all of the isolated RNA had been reverse transcribed. Method: immunoSEQ multiplex PCR; TCRdb's copy keeps in-frame clones and lacks some. The profile shows 640,000 or so clones, about an eighth of them singletons. CDR3 length equals 15 residues. CDR1 and CDR2 from the germline V gene are KGHSH and LQKENI. V shed 0 bases, J shed 2 bases, and the junction held 2 bases outside the gene matches. Study-level points and caveats: Across all four CD4+ subsets, people with type 1 diabetes showed modestly shorter TCRB CDR3s.

This clone was seen a few times. Its antigen remains unknown. The identical CDR3 is also encoded by other nucleotide sequences in the sample. Sample: naive CD4+ T cells from blood. The receptor comes from a man aged 18 to 30 with type 1 diabetes. The chain joins TRBV18 to TRBJ2-5; 8 bases map to TRBD1. CDR3 in amino acids: CASSPPGQGQETQYF. The CDR3 nucleotides are TGTGCCAGCTCACCACCCGGACAGGGTCAAGAGACCCAGTACTTC. The variable domain in full, with the rest retrieved from reference TRBV18 and TRBJ2-5, is NAGVMQNPRHLVRRRGQEARLRCSPMKGHSHVYWYRQLPEEGLKFMVYLQKENIIDESGMPKERFSAEFPKEGPSILRIQQVVRGDSAAYFCASSPPGQGQETQYFGPGTRLLVL.